Listed here is a single TCR beta chain. Its antigen is not yet known. No base quality values were provided; no much bigger clone lies one nucleotide off. This entry belongs to a study of OX40 agonist ivuxolimab in advanced cancers. Background for the entire study: Ivuxolimab was a fully human IgG2 agonistic monoclonal antibody targeting the costimulatory receptor OX40 (CD134). Patients were allowed to have had prior anti-PD-1, anti-PD-L1 or anti-CTLA-4 therapy, and around 41% of the dose-escalation patients had previously received checkpoint inhibitors. Three dose-escalation patients achieved partial responses, one with hepatocellular carcinoma and two with cutaneous melanoma. The dose-escalation cohort was about 87% male with a mean age of approximately 60 years, ranging from about 20 to 85. Peripheral TCRbeta sequencing was intended to test whether TCR sequence diversity was altered and clonal T-cell expansion was caused by ivuxolimab. Of the approximately 54 patients in dose escalation, about 20 had hepatocellular carcinoma, some 15 had melanoma, 9 had renal cell carcinoma and 9 had head and neck cancer. The paper describes the monotherapy dose-escalation part (N = 52 patients) of the phase I trial of ivuxolimab. Intravenous ivuxolimab was administered to patients every 2 weeks at six dose levels: 0.01, 0.1, 0.3, 1.5, 3 and 10 mg/kg.

Via the germline V gene, CDR1 is MGHDK and CDR2 SYGVNS. The germline ends are 17 bases apart after V is trimmed by 9 bases and J by 8 bases. Measured from the cysteine to the phenylalanine, the CDR3 is 14 residues long. Only CDR3 DNA remains: 42 bases, in frame from the first base. Genomic DNA was isolated from the sorted cells so that the TCRbeta CDR3 region could be sequenced. The immunoSEQ Assay was used for sequencing of TCRbeta CDR3 regions. In its TCRdb copy, this immuneACCESS table keeps in-frame sequences only and misses some clones. Where compared with another copy, unresolved V genes explain less than half of these, and the others have no known cause. In this sample the table shows roughly 48,000 clones, around 80% of which occur a single time. Clones ranked in the top ten supply roughly 2.6% of the sample. The full study reports these points: The antigen specificity of the clonally expanded peripheral T cells was not determined. Low levels of normalized T-cell clonal expansion were also shown by some nonresponding patients. Clonal expansion of both CD4+ and CD8+ blood T cells was observed from baseline to week 6 at doses 0.1 to 3.0 mg/kg. After ivuxolimab, expanded clones were on average more numerous among CD8+ T cells than among CD4+ T cells. In partial responders in the 0.1-3.0 mg/kg groups, normalized peripheral clonal expansion was found to be among the lowest, especially among CD8+ T cells.

The trial excluded patients who had a history of autoimmune disease or were on systemic immunosuppression. Peripheral blood for TCR sequencing was collected from all dose cohorts at baseline, on cycle 4 day 1, and on cycle 7 day 1. The samples were drawn from a first-in-human, open-label, multicenter phase I dose-escalation trial of ivuxolimab. Adults with locally advanced or metastatic head and neck squamous cell, hepatocellular, melanoma or renal cell carcinoma were enrolled in the trial. CD4+ and CD8+ T cells were sorted separately from peripheral blood before TCR sequencing. The V and J genes are TRBV25-1 and TRBJ1-6; the D segment cannot be called with confidence. This TCR derives from an adult with an advanced solid tumor such as melanoma, head and neck, liver or kidney cancer. Sequencing was performed on CD4+ or CD8+ T cells sorted from blood, taken in a trial of the OX40 agonist ivuxolimab. The CDR3 protein: CASSVGLLDSPLHF. The sequenced DNA: TGTGCCAGTTCCGTGGGGTTGTTAGATTCACCCCTCCACTTT.